This T cell receptor (beta chain) was sequenced during a study of blood T cell repertoires in COVID-19. Study information: There were acute and convalescent COVID-19 samples, and they came from the United States, Italy and Spain. Nucleic acid was either cDNA or gDNA, and it came from T cells, B-cell-depleted T cells, or PBMCs.

While infection was still active, Seattle patients were enrolled and then followed longitudinally. Original analysis: Estimated nucleated cell counts came from reference gene primer amplification. Measured with immunoSEQ multiplex PCR; TCRdb has only the in-frame clones, and not every one. The V and J calls and clone size are taken from that table; D and trimming were inferred from the DNA. The sample includes some 260,000 clones, about 91% of them seen just once. Trimming cost V 5 bases and J 3 bases, with 10 bases left between them. The CDR3 is 13 amino acids. CDR1 and CDR2 (germline): SGHVS, FQNEAQ.

The sequenced material came from peripheral blood. The rearrangement joins TRBV7-8 to TRBJ1-2; weak D call: TRBD1 (5 bases). This sequence originates from a woman in her 30s with COVID-19, enrolled during active disease. CDR3 sequence (DNA): TGTGCCAGCAGCCGTTCCAGGGACTATGGCTACACCTTC. Translated, it gives CASSRSRDYGYTF. Variable domain in full (rest from reference TRBV7-8 and TRBJ1-2): GAGVSQSPRYKVAKRGQDVALRCDPISGHVSLFWYQQALGQGPEFLTYFQNEAQLDKSGLPSDRFFAERPEGSVSTLKIQRTQQEDSAVYLCASSRSRDYGYTFGSGTRLTVV.